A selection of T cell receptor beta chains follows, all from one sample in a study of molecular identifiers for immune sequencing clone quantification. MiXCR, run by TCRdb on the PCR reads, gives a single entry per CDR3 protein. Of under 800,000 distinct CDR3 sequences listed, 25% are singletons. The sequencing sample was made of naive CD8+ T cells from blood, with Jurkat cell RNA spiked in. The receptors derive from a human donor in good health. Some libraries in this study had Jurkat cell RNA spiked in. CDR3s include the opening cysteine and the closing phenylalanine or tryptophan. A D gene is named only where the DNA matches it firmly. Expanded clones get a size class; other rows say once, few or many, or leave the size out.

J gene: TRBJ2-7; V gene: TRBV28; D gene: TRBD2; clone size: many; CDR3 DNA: TGTGCCAGTTACCCCACTAGCGGGAGGATGGTAGGGCAGTACTTC; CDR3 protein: CASYPTSGRMVGQYF
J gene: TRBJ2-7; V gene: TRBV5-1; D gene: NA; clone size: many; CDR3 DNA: TGCGCCAGCAGCTACCGGGACGGACGCTACGAGCAGTACTTC; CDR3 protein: CASSYRDGRYEQYF
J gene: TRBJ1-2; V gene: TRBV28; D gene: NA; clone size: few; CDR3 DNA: TGTGCCAGCTACGGACCAACAGGGAACTATGGCTACACCTTC; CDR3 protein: CASYGPTGNYGYTF
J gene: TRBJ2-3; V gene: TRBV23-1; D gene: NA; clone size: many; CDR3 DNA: TGCGCCAGCAGTACCAAAGCGGCGCCCACAGATACGCAGTATTTT; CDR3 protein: CASSTKAAPTDTQYF
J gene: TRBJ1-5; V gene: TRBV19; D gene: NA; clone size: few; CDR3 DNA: TGTGCCAGTAAGATTCAGTCCGGCTACTATAGCAATCAGCCCCAGCATTTT; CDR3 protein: CASKIQSGYYSNQPQHF
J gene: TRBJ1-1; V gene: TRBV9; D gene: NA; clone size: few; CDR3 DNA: TGTGCCAGCAGCGTAGACGTCGGAAACACTGAAGCTTTCTTT; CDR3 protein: CASSVDVGNTEAFF
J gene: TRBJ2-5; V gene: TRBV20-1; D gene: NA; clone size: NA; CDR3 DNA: TGCAGTGCTAGAGATCTGTGGGGGCCCCAAGAGACCCAGTACTTC; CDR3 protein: CSARDLWGPQETQYF
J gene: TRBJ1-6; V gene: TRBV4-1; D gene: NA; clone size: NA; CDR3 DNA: TGCGCCAGCAGCCAAGAAAGACAGGACTTTTTTTCACCCCTCCACTTT; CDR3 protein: CASSQERQDFFSPLHF
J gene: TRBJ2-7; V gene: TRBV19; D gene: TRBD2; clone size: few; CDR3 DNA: TGTGCCAGTAGTCTCCTAGCGGGTTCGAACGAGCAGTACTTC; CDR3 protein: CASSLLAGSNEQYF
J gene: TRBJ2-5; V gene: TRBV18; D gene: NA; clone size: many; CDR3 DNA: TGTGCCAGCTCACCAGGAACAGGCTTGGTCGAGACCCAGTACTTC; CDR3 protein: CASSPGTGLVETQYF
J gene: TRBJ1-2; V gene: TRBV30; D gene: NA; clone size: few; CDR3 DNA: TGTGCCTGGAGTGTACAAGGGGGACGCAGCTATGGCTACACCTTC; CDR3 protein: CAWSVQGGRSYGYTF
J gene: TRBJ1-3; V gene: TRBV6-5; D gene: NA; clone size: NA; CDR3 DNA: TGTGCCAGCAGAGGTGGAAACACCATATATTTT; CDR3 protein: CASRGGNTIYF
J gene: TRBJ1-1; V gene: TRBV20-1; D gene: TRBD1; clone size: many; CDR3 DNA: TGCAGTGCTACCCCAGGGGGCGGAACTGAAGCTTTCTTT; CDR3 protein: CSATPGGGTEAFF
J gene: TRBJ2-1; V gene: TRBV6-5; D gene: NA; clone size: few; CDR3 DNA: TGTGCCAGCAGTGGGGGGACGGGGCTTGAGCAGTTCTTC; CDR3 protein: CASSGGTGLEQFF
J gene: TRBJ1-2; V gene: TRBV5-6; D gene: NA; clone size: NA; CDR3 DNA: TGTGCCAGCCGTATAGGGGACTATGGCTACACCTTC; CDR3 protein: CASRIGDYGYTF
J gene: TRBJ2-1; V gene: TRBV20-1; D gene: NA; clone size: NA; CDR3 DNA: TGCAGTGCTAAGGAGAGCTCCCACAATGAGCAGTTCTTC; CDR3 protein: CSAKESSHNEQFF
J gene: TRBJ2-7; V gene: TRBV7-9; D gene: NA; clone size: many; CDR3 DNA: TGTGCCAGCAGCTTAGCGGTGTCGGCAGACGAGCAGTACTTC; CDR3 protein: CASSLAVSADEQYF
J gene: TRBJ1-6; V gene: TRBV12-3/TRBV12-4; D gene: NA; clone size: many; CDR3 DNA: TGTGCCAGCAGTTTCCCTGGCCCCGGGTCACCCCTCCACTTT; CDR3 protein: CASSFPGPGSPLHF
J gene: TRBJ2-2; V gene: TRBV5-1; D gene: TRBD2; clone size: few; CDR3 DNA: TGCGCCAGCAGCTTGAGGGCGGGAGCGGCCGGGGAGCTGTTTTTT; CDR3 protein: CASSLRAGAAGELFF
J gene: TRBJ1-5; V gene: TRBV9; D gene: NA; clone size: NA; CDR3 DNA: TGTGCCAGCAGCCCGACAGAGACTTATCAGCCCCAGCATTTT; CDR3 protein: CASSPTETYQPQHF
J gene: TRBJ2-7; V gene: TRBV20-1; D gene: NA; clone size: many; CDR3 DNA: TGCAGTGCTAGGGACTTCTCCTACGAGCAGTACTTC; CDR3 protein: CSARDFSYEQYF
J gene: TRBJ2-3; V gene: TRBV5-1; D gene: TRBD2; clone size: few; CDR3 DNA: TGCGCCTGCAGCGGAGCGGGGGGACCAGATACGCAGTATTTT; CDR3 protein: CACSGAGGPDTQYF
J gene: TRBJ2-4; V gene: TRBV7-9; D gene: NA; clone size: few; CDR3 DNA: TGTGCCAGCAGCGGAGAAGGAACGGGAAACATTCAGTACTTC; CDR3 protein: CASSGEGTGNIQYF
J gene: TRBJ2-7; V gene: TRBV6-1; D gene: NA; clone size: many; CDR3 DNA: TGTGCCAGCGGGTTATGGGGCTACGAGCAGTACTTC; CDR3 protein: CASGLWGYEQYF
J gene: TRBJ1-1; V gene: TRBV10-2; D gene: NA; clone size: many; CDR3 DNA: TGCGCCAGCAGTGACTGGAGGGACACTGAAGCTTTCTTT; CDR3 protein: CASSDWRDTEAFF
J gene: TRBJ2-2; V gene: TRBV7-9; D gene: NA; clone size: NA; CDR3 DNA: TGTGCCGGTCAGGATTACACCGGGGAGCTGTTTTTT; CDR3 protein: CAGQDYTGELFF
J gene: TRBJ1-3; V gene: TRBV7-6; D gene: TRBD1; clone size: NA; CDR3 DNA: TGTGCCAGCAGCTTCAGTGTGGGGACAGAACCACACTCTGGAAACACCATATATTTT; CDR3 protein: CASSFSVGTEPHSGNTIYF
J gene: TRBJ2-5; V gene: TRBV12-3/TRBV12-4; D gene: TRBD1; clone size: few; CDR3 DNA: TGTGCCAGCAGTTCCGACAGGGGACCACAAGAGACCCAGTACTTC; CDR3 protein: CASSSDRGPQETQYF
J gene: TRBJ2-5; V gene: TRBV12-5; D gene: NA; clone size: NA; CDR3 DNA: TGTGCTAGTGGGGGGGGACAGAGGCAAGAGACCCAGTACTTC; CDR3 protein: CASGGGQRQETQYF
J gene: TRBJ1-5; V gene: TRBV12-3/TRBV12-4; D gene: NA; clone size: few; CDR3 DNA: TGTGCCAGCAGTTTAGCGCTAGGCCGGCAGGAGCCCCAGCATTTT; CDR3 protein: CASSLALGRQEPQHF
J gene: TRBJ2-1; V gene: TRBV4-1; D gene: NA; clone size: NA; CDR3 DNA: TGCGCCAGCAGCCAAGAACCGAGTAAAAATGAGCAGTTCTTC; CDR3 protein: CASSQEPSKNEQFF
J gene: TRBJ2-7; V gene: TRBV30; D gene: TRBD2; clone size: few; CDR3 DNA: TGTGCCTGGACCCGAGAGGGAGCGGGAGCGCCATACGAGCAGTACTTC; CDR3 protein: CAWTREGAGAPYEQYF
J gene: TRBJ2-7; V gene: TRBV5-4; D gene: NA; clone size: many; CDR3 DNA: TGTGCCAGCAGCTTCGTAGGGGCCTACGAGCAGTACTTC; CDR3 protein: CASSFVGAYEQYF
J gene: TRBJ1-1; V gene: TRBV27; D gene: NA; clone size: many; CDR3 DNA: TGTGCCAGCAGTCCCCGGACAGTGAATGAAGCTTTCTTT; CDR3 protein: CASSPRTVNEAFF
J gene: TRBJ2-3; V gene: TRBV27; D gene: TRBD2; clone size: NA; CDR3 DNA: TGTGCCAGCAGTTTAATCGGGACTAGTGGCACAGATACGCAGTATTTT; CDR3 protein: CASSLIGTSGTDTQYF
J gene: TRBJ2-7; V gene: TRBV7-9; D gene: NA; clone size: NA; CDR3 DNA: TGTGCCAGCAGCTCAACGGGCGAGTCCTACGAGCAGTACTTC; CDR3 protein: CASSSTGESYEQYF
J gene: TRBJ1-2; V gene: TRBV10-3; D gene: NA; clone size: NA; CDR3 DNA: TGTGCCATCAGTGAGTCGGGGGAATCCTATGGCTACACCTTC; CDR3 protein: CAISESGESYGYTF
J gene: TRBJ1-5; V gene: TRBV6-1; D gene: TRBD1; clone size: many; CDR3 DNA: TGTGCCAGCAGTAAACGGGACAGAGTAAATCAGCCCCAGCATTTT; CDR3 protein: CASSKRDRVNQPQHF
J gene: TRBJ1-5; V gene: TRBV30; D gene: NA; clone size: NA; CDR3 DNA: TGTGCCTGGCTTGTAGCGGATATGAGCAATCAGCCCCAGCATTTT; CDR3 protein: CAWLVADMSNQPQHF
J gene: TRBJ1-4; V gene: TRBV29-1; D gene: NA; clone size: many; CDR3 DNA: TGCAGCGTTAGGTCCGCACGGCAGCATGAAAAACTGTTTTTT; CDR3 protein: CSVRSARQHEKLFF
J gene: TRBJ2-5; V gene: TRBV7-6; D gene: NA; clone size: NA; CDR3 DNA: TGTGCCAGCAGCTTAGGGTGGGGGACGGGACAAGAGACCCAGTACTTC; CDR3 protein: CASSLGWGTGQETQYF
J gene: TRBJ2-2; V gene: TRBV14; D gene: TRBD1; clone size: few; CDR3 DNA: TGTGCCAGCAGCGACTCCGGGACAGGGGGCTGGAACACCGGGGAGCTGTTTTTT; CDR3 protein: CASSDSGTGGWNTGELFF
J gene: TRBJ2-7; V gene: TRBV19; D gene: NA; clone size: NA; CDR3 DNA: TGTGCCAGTCGTGCCTGGGATAGCCTCTCCTACGAGCAGTACTTC; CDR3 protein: CASRAWDSLSYEQYF
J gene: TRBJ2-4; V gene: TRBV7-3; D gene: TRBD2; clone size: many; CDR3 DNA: TGTGCCAGCAGCTTAATGACTAGCGGTCCCAAAAACATTCAGTACTTC; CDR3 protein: CASSLMTSGPKNIQYF
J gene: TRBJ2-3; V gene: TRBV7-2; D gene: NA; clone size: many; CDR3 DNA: TGTGCCAGCAGCTCCGTACACGGGGCTTACACAGATACGCAGTATTTT; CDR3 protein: CASSSVHGAYTDTQYF
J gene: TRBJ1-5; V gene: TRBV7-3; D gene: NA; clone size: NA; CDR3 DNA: TGTGCCAGCAGCCGACAGGACAGAAGCAATCAGCCCCAGCATTTT; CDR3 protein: CASSRQDRSNQPQHF
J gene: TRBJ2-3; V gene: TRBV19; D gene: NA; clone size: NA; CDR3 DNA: TGTGCCAGTAGTATGGCGACACGGAGCACAGATACGCAGTATTTT; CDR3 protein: CASSMATRSTDTQYF
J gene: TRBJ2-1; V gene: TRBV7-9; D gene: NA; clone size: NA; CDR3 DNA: TGTGCCAGCAGCTTCCATCTCGGCGGCTACAATGAGCAGTTCTTC; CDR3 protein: CASSFHLGGYNEQFF
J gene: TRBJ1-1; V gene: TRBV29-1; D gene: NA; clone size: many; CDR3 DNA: TGCAGCGTTGAAGATAACACGGATGAAGCTTTCTTT; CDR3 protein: CSVEDNTDEAFF
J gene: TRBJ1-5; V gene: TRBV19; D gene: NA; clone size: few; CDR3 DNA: TGTGCCAGTAGTATAGGCCGTTATAGCAATCAGCCCCAGCATTTT; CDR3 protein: CASSIGRYSNQPQHF
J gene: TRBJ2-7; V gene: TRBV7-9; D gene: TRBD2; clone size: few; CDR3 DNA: TGTGCCAGCAGCAATCCTTCGGGGCCTAGCGGCACTTCCTACGAGCAGTACTTC; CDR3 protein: CASSNPSGPSGTSYEQYF
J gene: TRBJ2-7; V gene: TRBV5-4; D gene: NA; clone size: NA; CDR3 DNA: TGTGCCAGCAGCTCCGTAACAGAACCGGTCTACGAGCAGTACTTC; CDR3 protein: CASSSVTEPVYEQYF
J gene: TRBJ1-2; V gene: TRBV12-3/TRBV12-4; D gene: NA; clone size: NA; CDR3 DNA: TGTGCCAGCAGTTTACCGGGGAACTATGGCTACGCCTTC; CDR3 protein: CASSLPGNYGYAF
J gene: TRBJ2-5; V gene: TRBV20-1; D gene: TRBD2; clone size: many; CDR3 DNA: TGCAGTGCTAGTCGCGGGCGGGGGGGCTTCCAAGAGACCCAGTACTTC; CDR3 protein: CSASRGRGGFQETQYF
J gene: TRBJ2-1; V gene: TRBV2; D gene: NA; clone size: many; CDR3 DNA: TGTGCCAGCAGTGAGGTAACCTTCTACAATGAGCAGTTCTTC; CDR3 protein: CASSEVTFYNEQFF
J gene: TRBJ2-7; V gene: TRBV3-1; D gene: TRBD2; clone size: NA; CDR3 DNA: TGTGCCAGCAGCCACCTACTAGCGGGGGGAGGTGACGAGCAGTACTTC; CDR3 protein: CASSHLLAGGGDEQYF
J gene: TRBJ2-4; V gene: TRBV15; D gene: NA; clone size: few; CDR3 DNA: TGTGCCACGCTGGGACCGGGGGAGAACATTCAGTACTTC; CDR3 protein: CATLGPGENIQYF